This TCR beta chain comes out of a study of OX40 agonist ivuxolimab in advanced cancers. General notes on the study: Ivuxolimab was an agonistic, fully human IgG2 monoclonal antibody directed against OX40 (CD134), a costimulatory receptor. Intravenous ivuxolimab was administered to patients every 2 weeks at six dose levels: 0.01, 0.1, 0.3, 1.5, 3 and 10 mg/kg. Among the 52 dose-escalation patients, some 20 had hepatocellular carcinoma, 15 or so melanoma, 9 renal cell carcinoma and 9 head and neck cancer. The dose-escalation cohort was about 83% male with a mean age of about 65 years, ranging from roughly 23 to 90. Patients were allowed to have had prior anti-PD-1, anti-PD-L1 or anti-CTLA-4 therapy, and approximately 40% of the dose-escalation patients had previously received checkpoint inhibitors. Three dose-escalation patients achieved partial responses, one with hepatocellular carcinoma and two with cutaneous melanoma. Peripheral TCRbeta sequencing aimed to test whether ivuxolimab altered TCR sequence diversity and caused clonal T-cell expansion. The paper describes the monotherapy dose-escalation part (N = 52 patients) of the phase I trial of ivuxolimab.

V drops 0 bases and J drops 11 bases, leaving 10 bases in between. From the cysteine up to the phenylalanine, the CDR3 has a length of 12 residues. Left in the record is the CDR3 DNA by itself, 36 bases read in frame from the first base. According to the germline V gene, CDR1 reads LGHNA and CDR2 reads YNFKEQ. Patients with a history of autoimmune disease or receiving systemic immunosuppression were excluded from the trial. Peripheral blood for TCR sequencing was drawn from every dose cohort at baseline, at cycle 4 day 1 and at cycle 7 day 1. The samples were taken from a phase I, first-in-human, multicenter, open-label dose-escalation trial of ivuxolimab. Adults with locally advanced or metastatic head and neck squamous cell, hepatocellular, melanoma or renal cell carcinoma were enrolled in the trial. CD4+ and CD8+ T cells were sorted separately from peripheral blood before TCR sequencing. The paper as a whole reports these results and caveats: In the 0.1-3.0 mg/kg groups, partial responders had among the lowest normalized peripheral clonal expansion, particularly in CD8+ T cells. After ivuxolimab, more expanded clones were found on average in CD8+ T cells than in CD4+ T cells. The antigen specificity of the peripheral T cells that underwent clonal expansion was not determined. At doses from 0.1 to 3.0 mg/kg, clonal expansion was seen in both CD4+ and CD8+ blood T cells between baseline and week 6. Low levels of normalized T-cell clonal expansion were also seen in some nonresponding patients.

As concerns this clone: It lacks a known antigen. No much larger clone is present one base from it, and per-base qualities are unavailable.

Genomic DNA was extracted from sorted cells for sequencing of the TCRbeta CDR3 region. The immunoSEQ Assay was used for sequencing of TCRbeta CDR3 regions. Imported from immuneACCESS, the table was reduced by TCRdb to in-frame sequences with V and J called. These copies leave out some clones; in studies compared against another copy, an unresolved V gene accounts for under half, and the cause of the remainder is not known. In this sample the table shows 50,000 to 65,000 clones, about four fifths of which occur a single time. Together, the top ten hold less than 1.2% of the sample. The starting material was CD4+ or CD8+ T cells sorted from blood, obtained in a trial of the OX40 agonist ivuxolimab. The receptor's source is an adult with an advanced solid tumor such as melanoma, head and neck, liver or kidney cancer. In this chain, TRBV4-2 is recombined with TRBJ1-1, with no reliable assignment of the D segment. The DNA sequence follows: TGTGCCAGCAGCCAAGAGGGCTCAGATGCTTTCTTT. Its coded protein is CASSQEGSDAFF.